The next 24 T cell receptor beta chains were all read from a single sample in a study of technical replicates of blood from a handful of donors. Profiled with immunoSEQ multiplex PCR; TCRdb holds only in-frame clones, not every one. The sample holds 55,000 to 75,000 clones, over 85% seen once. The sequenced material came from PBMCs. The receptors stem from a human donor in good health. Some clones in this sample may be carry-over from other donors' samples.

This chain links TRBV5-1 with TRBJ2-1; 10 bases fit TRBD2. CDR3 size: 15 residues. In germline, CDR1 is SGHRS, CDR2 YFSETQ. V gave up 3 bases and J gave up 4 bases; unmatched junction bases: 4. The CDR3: CASSSLAGAYNEQFF. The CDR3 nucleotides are TGCGCCAGCAGCTCTCTAGCGGGGGCATACAATGAGCAGTTCTTC.

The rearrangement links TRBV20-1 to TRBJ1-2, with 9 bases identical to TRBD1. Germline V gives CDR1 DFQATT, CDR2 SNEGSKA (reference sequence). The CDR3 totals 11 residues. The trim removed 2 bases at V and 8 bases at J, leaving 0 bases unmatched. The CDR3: CSARTGGGYTF. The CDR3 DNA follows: TGCAGTGCTAGAACAGGGGGCGGCTACACCTTC.

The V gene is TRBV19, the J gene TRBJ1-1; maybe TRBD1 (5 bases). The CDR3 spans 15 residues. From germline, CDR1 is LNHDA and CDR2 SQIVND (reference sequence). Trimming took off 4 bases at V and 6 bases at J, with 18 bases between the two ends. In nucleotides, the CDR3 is TGTGCCAGTAGTACCCCATGGGGAGGGGCCGCTGAAGCTTTCTTT. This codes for CASSTPWGGAAEAFF.

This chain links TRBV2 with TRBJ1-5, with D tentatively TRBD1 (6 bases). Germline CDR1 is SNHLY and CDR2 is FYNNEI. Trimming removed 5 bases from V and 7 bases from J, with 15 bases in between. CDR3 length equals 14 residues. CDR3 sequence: CASSNEGVFQPQHF. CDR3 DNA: TGTGCCAGCAGTAATGAGGGGGTTTTCCAGCCCCAGCATTTT.

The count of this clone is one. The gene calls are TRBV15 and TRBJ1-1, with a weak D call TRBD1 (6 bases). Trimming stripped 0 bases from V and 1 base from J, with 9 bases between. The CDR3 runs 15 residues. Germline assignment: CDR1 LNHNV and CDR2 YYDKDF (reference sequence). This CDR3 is CATSREGRGNTEAFF. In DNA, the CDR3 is TGTGCCACCAGCAGAGAGGGCAGGGGGAACACTGAAGCTTTCTTT.

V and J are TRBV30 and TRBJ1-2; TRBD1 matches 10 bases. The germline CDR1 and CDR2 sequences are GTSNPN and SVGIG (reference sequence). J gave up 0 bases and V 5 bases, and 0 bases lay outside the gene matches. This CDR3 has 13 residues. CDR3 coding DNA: TGTGCCTGGGACAGGGGGCCTAACTATGGCTACACCTTC. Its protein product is CAWDRGPNYGYTF.

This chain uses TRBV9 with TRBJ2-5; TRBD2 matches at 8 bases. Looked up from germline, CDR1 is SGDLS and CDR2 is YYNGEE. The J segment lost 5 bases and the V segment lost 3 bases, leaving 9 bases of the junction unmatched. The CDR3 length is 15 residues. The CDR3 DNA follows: TGTGCCAGCAGCGGACTAGCGACTTTCGGGGAGACCCAGTACTTC. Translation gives CASSGLATFGETQYF.

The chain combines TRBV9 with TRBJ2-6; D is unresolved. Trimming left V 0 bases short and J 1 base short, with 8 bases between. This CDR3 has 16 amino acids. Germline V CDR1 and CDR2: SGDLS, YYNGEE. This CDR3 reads CASSVDSRSGANVLTF. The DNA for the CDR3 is TGTGCCAGCAGCGTAGACTCGCGATCTGGGGCCAACGTCCTGACTTTC. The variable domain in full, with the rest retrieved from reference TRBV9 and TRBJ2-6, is DSGVTQTPKHLITATGQRVTLRCSPRSGDLSVYWYQQSLDQGLQFLIQYYNGEERAKGNILERFSAQQFPDLHSELNLSSLELGDSALYFCASSVDSRSGANVLTFGAGSRLTVL.

CDR3 residues: CSVGGGREKLFF. The CDR3, as DNA: TGCAGCGTTGGAGGAGGACGGGAAAAACTGTTTTTT. The chain uses TRBV29-1 and TRBJ1-4; D gene ambiguous. The CDR3 runs to 12 residues. V lost 4 bases and J lost 8, with 11 bases in between. CDR1 SQVTM and CDR2 ANQGSEA come from the germline V gene.

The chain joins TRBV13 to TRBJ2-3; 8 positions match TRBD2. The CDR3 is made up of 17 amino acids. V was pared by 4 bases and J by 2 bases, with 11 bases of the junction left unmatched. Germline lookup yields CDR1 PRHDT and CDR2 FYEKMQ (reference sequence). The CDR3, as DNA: TGTGCCAGCAGCTCTTCGGGACTAGGCGATATCACAGATACGCAGTATTTT. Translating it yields CASSSSGLGDITDTQYF.

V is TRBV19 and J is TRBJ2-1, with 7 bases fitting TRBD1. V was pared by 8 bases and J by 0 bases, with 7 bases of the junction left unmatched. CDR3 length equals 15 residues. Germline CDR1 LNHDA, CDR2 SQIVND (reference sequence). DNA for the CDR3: TGTGCCAGTCGGAGAACAGGGGTCTCCTACAATGAGCAGTTCTTC. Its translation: CASRRTGVSYNEQFF.

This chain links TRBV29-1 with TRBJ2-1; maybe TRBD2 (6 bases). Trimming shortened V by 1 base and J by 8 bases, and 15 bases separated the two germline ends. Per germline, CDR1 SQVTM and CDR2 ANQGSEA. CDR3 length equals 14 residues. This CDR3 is CSVEVYGRSHEQFF. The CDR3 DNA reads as TGCAGCGTTGAAGTTTATGGGAGGAGTCATGAGCAGTTCTTC.

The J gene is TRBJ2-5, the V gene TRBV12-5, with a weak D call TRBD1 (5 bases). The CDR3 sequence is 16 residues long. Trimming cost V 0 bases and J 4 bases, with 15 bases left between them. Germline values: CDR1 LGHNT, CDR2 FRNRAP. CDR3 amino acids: CASGLVLGRVGETQYF. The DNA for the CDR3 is TGTGCTAGTGGTTTGGTACTGGGCAGGGTAGGAGAGACCCAGTACTTC.

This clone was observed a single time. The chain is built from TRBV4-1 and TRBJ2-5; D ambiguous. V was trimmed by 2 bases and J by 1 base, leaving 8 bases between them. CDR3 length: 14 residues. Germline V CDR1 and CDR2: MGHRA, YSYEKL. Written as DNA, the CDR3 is TGCGCCAGCAGCCAAATGACTGGCCAAGAGACCCAGTACTTC. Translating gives CASSQMTGQETQYF.

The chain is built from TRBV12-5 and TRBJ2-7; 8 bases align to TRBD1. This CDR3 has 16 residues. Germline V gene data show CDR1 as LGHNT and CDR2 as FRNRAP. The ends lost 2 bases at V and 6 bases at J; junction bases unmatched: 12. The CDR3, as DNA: TGTGCTAGTGGTTTGCCCCGGACAGGGAGAGGTCTCGAGCAGTACTTC. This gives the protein CASGLPRTGRGLEQYF.

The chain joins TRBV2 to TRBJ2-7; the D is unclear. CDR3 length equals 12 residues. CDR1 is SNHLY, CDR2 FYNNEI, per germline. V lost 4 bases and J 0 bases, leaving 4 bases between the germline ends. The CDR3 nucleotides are TGTGCCAGCAGTGTCCTCTCCTACGAGCAGTACTTC. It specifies CASSVLSYEQYF.

CDR3 region: CASSQVGTSGAYEQYF. In DNA, the CDR3 is TGCGCCAGCAGCCAAGTTGGGACTAGCGGGGCCTACGAGCAGTACTTC. This rearrangement joins TRBV4-3 to TRBJ2-7, with 13 bases matching TRBD2. V dropped 1 base and J dropped 2; count of bases not matched to a gene: 2. CDR1 and CDR2 from the germline V gene are LGHNA and YSLEER. This CDR3 has 16 amino acids.

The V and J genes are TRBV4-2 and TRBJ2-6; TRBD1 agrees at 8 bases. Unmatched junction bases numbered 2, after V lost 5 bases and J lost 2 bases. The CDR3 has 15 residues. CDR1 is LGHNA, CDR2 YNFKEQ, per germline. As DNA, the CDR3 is TGTGCCAGCAGCACGACAGGGGCTGGGGCCAACGTCCTGACTTTC. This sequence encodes CASSTTGAGANVLTF.

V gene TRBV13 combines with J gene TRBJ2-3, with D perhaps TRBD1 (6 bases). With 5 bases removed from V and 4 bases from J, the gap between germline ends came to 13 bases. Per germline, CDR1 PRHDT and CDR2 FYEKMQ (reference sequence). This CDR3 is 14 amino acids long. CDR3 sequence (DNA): TGTGCCAGCAGCACACTTTCAGGGGCAGATACGCAGTATTTT. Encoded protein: CASSTLSGADTQYF.

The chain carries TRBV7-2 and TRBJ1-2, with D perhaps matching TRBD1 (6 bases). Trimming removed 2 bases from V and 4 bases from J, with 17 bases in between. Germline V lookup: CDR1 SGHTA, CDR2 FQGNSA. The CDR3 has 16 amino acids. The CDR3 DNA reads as TGTGCCAGCAGCTTATTTTTGAGTGGGGGCAGCTATGGCTACACCTTC. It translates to CASSLFLSGGSYGYTF.

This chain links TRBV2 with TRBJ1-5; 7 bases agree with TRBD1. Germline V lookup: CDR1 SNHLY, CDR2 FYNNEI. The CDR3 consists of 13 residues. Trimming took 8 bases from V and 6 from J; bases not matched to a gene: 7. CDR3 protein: CASSGQKGQPQHF. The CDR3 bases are TGTGCCAGCTCGGGACAGAAGGGTCAGCCCCAGCATTTT.

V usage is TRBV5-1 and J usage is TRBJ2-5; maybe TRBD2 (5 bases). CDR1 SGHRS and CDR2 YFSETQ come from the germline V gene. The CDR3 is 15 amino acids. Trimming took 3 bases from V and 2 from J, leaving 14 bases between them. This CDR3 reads CASSSRGAPQETQYF. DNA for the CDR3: TGCGCCAGCAGCTCCCGGGGAGCGCCTCAAGAGACCCAGTACTTC. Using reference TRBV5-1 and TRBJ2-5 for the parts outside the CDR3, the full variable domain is KAGVTQTPRYLIKTRGQQVTLSCSPISGHRSVSWYQQTPGQGLQFLFEYFSETQRNKGNFPGRFSGRQFSNSRSEMNVSTLELGDSALYLCASSSRGAPQETQYFGPGTRLLVL.

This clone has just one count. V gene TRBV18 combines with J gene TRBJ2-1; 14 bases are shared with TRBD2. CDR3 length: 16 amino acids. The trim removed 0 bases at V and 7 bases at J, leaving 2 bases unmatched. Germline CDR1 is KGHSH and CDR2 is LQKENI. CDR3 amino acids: CASSPPGTSGSNEQFF. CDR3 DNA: TGTGCCAGCTCACCACCCGGGACTAGCGGGAGTAATGAGCAGTTCTTC.

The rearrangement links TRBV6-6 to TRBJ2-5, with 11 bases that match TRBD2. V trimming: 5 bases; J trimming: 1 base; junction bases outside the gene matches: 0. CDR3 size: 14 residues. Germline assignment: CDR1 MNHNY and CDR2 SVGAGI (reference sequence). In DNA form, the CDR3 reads TGTGCCAGCAGTCTAGCGGGGGGCCAAGAGACCCAGTACTTC. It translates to CASSLAGGQETQYF.